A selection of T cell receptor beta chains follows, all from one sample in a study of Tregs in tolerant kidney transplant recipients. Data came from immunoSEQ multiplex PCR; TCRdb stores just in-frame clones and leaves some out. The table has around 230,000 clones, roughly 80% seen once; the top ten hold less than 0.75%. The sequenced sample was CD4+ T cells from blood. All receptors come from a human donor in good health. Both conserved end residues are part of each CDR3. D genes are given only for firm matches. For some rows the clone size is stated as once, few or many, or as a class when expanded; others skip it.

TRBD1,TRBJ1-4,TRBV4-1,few,CASSQVNRGLSNEKLFF,TGCGCCAGCAGCCAAGTGAACAGGGGTTTGTCTAATGAAAAACTGTTTTTT
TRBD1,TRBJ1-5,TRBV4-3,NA,CASSQETGSNQPQHF,TGCGCCAGCAGCCAAGAGACAGGGTCCAATCAGCCCCAGCATTTT
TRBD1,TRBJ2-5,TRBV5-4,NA,CASRGDSQETQYF,TGTGCCAGCAGGGGGGACAGCCAAGAGACCCAGTACTTC
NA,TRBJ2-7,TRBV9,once,CASSVDGGRYEQYF,TGTGCCAGCAGCGTAGATGGGGGCAGGTACGAGCAGTACTTC
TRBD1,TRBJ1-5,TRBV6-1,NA,CASRGQGAGQPQHF,TGTGCCAGCAGAGGACAGGGGGCGGGCCAGCCCCAGCATTTT
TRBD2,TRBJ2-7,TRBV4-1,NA,CASSQVSTSGIYEQYF,TGCGCCAGCAGCCAAGTCTCGACTAGCGGGATTTACGAGCAGTACTTC
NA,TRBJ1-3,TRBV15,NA,CATSRDPGGISGNTIYF,TGTGCCACCAGCAGAGACCCCGGCGGCATCTCTGGAAACACCATATATTTT
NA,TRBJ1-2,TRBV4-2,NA,CASNPNMGGLGDTF,TGTGCCAGCAACCCCAACATGGGCGGCCTGGGGGACACCTTC
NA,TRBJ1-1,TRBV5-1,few,CASSLDRGLPEAFF,TGCGCCAGCAGCTTGGATCGGGGGCTGCCTGAAGCTTTCTTT
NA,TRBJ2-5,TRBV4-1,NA,CASSLGERYETQYF,TGCGCCAGCAGCCTCGGTGAGCGTTACGAGACCCAGTACTTC
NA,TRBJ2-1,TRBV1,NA,CTSCGASGIHRYNEQFF,TGCACCAGCTGCGGGGCTAGCGGGATTCACCGCTACAATGAGCAGTTCTTC
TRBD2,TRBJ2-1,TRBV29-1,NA,CSVRTSGRNEQFF,TGCAGCGTTCGGACTAGCGGAAGGAATGAGCAGTTCTTC
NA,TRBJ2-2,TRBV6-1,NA,CASRPRAGSLGELFF,TGTGCCAGCAGGCCCCGGGCAGGAAGTCTGGGGGAGCTGTTTTTT
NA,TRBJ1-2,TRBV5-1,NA,CASSPDGQSYGYTF,TGCGCCAGCAGCCCGGATGGGCAGAGCTATGGCTACACCTTC
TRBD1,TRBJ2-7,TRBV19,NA,CASSTHRGRKYEQYF,TGTGCCAGTAGTACCCACAGGGGGCGTAAGTACGAGCAGTACTTC
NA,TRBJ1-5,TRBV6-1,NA,CASSRGEISNQPQHF,TGTGCCAGCAGTCGGGGGGAGATTAGCAATCAGCCCCAGCATTTT
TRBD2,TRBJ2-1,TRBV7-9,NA,CASSLGLAAYNEQFF,TGTGCCAGCAGCTTGGGACTAGCGGCCTACAATGAGCAGTTCTTC
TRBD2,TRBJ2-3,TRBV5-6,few,CASSLGTSGEDTQYF,TGTGCCAGCAGCTTGGGGACTAGCGGGGAAGATACGCAGTATTTT
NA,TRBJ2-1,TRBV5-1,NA,CASSLGDEYNEQFF,TGCGCCAGCAGCTTGGGGGACGAGTACAATGAGCAGTTCTTC
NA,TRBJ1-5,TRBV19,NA,CASTIRGANQPQHF,TGTGCCAGTACAATCAGAGGGGCCAATCAGCCCCAGCATTTT
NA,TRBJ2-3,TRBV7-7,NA,CASSSGTGTQYF,TGTGCCAGCAGCTCTGGGACTGGGACGCAGTATTTT
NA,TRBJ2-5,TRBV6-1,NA,CASSEGAGRGTQYF,TGTGCCAGCAGTGAAGGGGCAGGACGTGGGACCCAGTACTTC
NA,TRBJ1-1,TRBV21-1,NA,CASSKGDVNTEAFF,TGTGCCAGCAGCAAAGGTGACGTGAACACTGAAGCTTTCTTT
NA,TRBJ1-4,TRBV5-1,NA,CASSPKGGGEKLFF,TGCGCCAGCAGCCCGAAAGGGGGAGGCGAAAAACTGTTTTTT
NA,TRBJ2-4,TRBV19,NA,CASSILVEGIQYF,TGTGCCAGTAGTATCTTGGTTGAAGGCATTCAGTACTTC
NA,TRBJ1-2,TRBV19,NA,CASSTLSGANYGYTF,TGTGCCAGTAGTACCCTGAGTGGAGCGAACTATGGCTACACCTTC
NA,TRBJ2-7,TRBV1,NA,CTSSQDFRDSISYEQYF,TGCACCAGCAGCCAAGATTTTAGGGACTCGATCTCCTACGAGCAGTACTTC
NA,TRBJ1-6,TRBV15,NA,CATSRDGEGGHGDSPLHF,TGTGCCACCAGCAGAGATGGTGAGGGGGGCCACGGAGATTCACCCCTCCACTTT
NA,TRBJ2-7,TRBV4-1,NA,CASSQGPRSYEQYF,TGCGCCAGCAGCCAGGGGCCCCGCTCCTACGAGCAGTACTTC
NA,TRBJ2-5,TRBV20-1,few,CSASREETQYF,TGCAGTGCTAGTCGCGAAGAGACCCAGTACTTC
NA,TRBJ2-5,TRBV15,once,CATSRDYEETQYF,TGTGCCACCAGCAGGGACTACGAAGAGACCCAGTACTTC
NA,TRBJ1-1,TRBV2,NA,CASTIRRNTEAFF,TGTGCCAGCACCATAAGGAGGAACACTGAAGCTTTCTTT
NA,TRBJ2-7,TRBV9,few,CASSVADGAYEQYF,TGTGCCAGCAGCGTAGCGGACGGGGCCTACGAGCAGTACTTC
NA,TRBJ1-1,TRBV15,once,CATSRRGDTEAFF,TGTGCCACCAGCAGACGGGGTGACACTGAAGCTTTCTTT
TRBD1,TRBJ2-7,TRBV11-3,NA,CASSFPAPGQDPYEQYF,TGTGCCAGCAGCTTCCCTGCCCCGGGACAGGACCCGTACGAGCAGTACTTC
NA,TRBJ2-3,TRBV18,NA,CASSTGGTDTQYF,TGTGCCAGCTCGACCGGGGGAACAGATACGCAGTATTTT
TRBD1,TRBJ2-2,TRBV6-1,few,CASRTGGTGELFF,TGTGCCAGCAGGACAGGGGGGACCGGGGAGCTGTTTTTT
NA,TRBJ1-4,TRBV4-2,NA,CASSQDPLWRGGVRNEKLFF,TGTGCCAGCAGCCAAGATCCCCTATGGCGGGGCGGGGTGAGGAATGAAAAACTGTTTTTT
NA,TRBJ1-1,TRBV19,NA,CASSISPGVWAEAFF,TGTGCCAGTAGTATATCCCCAGGGGTTTGGGCTGAAGCTTTCTTT
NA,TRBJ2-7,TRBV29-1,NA,CSAQRGSYEQYF,TGCAGCGCCCAACGGGGTTCCTACGAGCAGTACTTC
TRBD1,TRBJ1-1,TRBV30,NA,CACKRGQAVVSEAFF,TGTGCCTGCAAGAGAGGACAGGCGGTAGTTTCTGAAGCTTTCTTT
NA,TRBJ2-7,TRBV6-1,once,CASNTAGTGSYEQYF,TGTGCCAGCAACACCGCCGGGACGGGCTCCTACGAGCAGTACTTC
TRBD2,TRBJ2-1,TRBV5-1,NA,CASSLGTSGGLYNEQFF,TGCGCCAGCAGCTTGGGGACTAGCGGGGGCCTATACAATGAGCAGTTCTTC
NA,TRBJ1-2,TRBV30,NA,CAWTPSPGGYTF,TGTGCCTGGACTCCCTCCCCCGGGGGCTACACCTTC
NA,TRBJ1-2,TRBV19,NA,CASLPFRGGPANYGYTF,TGTGCCAGTCTCCCATTCCGGGGGGGCCCAGCTAACTATGGCTACACCTTC